This is a list of T cell receptor beta chains from one sample in a study of blood T cell repertoires in COVID-19. TCRdb keeps only in-frame clones here, not all; method: immunoSEQ multiplex PCR. The table shows under 250,000 clones, with 88% occurring only once. The sequencing input was peripheral blood. These receptor sequences come from an older man with acute or convalescent COVID-19. CDR3s include the opening cysteine and the closing phenylalanine or tryptophan. The order of the fields is D gene, V gene, J gene, CDR3 protein, CDR3 DNA. A D gene is named only where the DNA matches it firmly.

D: -; V: TRBV11-1; J: TRBJ1-1; CDR3: CASSLRQAGTEAFF; DNA: TGTGCCAGCAGCTTACGGCAGGCGGGCACTGAAGCTTTCTTT
D: -; V: TRBV7-2; J: TRBJ2-1; CDR3: CASSLTGHNEQFF; DNA: TGTGCCAGCAGCTTAACAGGGCACAATGAGCAGTTCTTC
D: -; V: TRBV2; J: TRBJ1-4; CDR3: CASSEGGLGEKLFF; DNA: TGTGCCAGCAGTGAGGGGGGGCTGGGTGAAAAACTGTTTTTT
D: -; V: TRBV7-3; J: TRBJ2-1; CDR3: CASSLRGSNYNEQFF; DNA: TGTGCCAGCAGCTTGCGCGGCTCAAACTACAATGAGCAGTTCTTC
D: -; V: TRBV19; J: TRBJ2-1; CDR3: CASSIGTTYNEQFF; DNA: TGTGCCAGTAGTATCGGGACAACTTACAATGAGCAGTTCTTC
D: -; V: TRBV6-2/TRBV6-3; J: TRBJ1-4; CDR3: CASSYAYKEKLFF; DNA: TGTGCCAGCAGTTACGCCTATAAGGAAAAACTGTTTTTT
D: -; V: TRBV5-1; J: TRBJ2-7; CDR3: CATQRATGSYYEQYF; DNA: TGCGCCACCCAACGCGCCACAGGGAGCTACTACGAGCAGTACTTC
D: -; V: TRBV9; J: TRBJ1-1; CDR3: CASSPVGGGTEAFF; DNA: TGTGCCAGCAGCCCCGTCGGGGGTGGTACTGAAGCTTTCTTT
D: -; V: TRBV18; J: TRBJ1-5; CDR3: CASSPTTEGQPQHF; DNA: TGTGCCAGCTCACCGACCACGGAGGGTCAGCCCCAGCATTTT
D: TRBD1; V: TRBV5-1; J: TRBJ2-2; CDR3: CASSGQANTGELFF; DNA: TGCGCCAGCTCGGGACAGGCGAACACCGGGGAGCTGTTTTTT